One and the same sample provided the 20 T cell receptor beta chains below, sequenced in a study of control samples from healthy donors and cancer patients. TCRdb's table, derived via immunoSEQ multiplex PCR, lists solely in-frame clones and lacks some. The data hold some 100,000 clones, with more than 90% observed a single time. Sequencing was performed on blood. Source of these receptors: a human donor in good health. The donor label of this sample is uncertain.

The V and J genes are TRBV15 and TRBJ2-1, with a tentative D call TRBD1 (6 bases). The V end was cut by 0 bases, the J end by 0 bases, with 12 bases between. The germline V gene encodes CDR1 LNHNV and CDR2 YYDKDF (reference sequence). The CDR3 extends over 17 amino acids. The CDR3: CATSRDDQGSSYNEQFF. As DNA, the CDR3 is TGTGCCACCAGCAGAGATGACCAGGGGTCCTCCTACAATGAGCAGTTCTTC. Complete variable domain (other parts from reference TRBV15 and TRBJ2-1): DAMVIQNPRYQVTQFGKPVTLSCSQTLNHNVMYWYQQKSSQAPKLLFHYYDKDFNNEADTPDNFQSRRPNTSFCFLDIRSPGLGDTAMYLCATSRDDQGSSYNEQFFGPGTRLTVL.

The chain couples TRBV2 to TRBJ2-7, with 10 positions matching TRBD1. The CDR3 length is 15 residues. The V and J ends lost 2 bases and 5 bases, in that order; junction bases with no gene match: 6. From germline, CDR1 is SNHLY and CDR2 FYNNEI. The CDR3, as DNA: TGTGCCAGCAGTGAACCGGGACAGGGGACGGACGAGCAGTACTTC. Its translation is CASSEPGQGTDEQYF.

The chain employs TRBV6-5 and TRBJ2-7, with D tentatively TRBD1 (6 bases). The V gene's germline CDR1 is MNHEY and CDR2 SVGAGI. V shed 2 bases and J shed 6 bases, with 17 bases lying between them. This CDR3 is built from 15 residues. The CDR3 DNA is TGTGCCAGCAGTTACGGTTTGGGACAAGGGGGCGAGCAGTACTTC. Its translation is CASSYGLGQGGEQYF.

The chain links TRBV3-1 (or the pseudogene TRBV3-2) to TRBJ1-3; D remains ambiguous. The CDR3 is 16 amino acids. CDR1 is LGHDT, CDR2 YNNKEL, per germline (reference sequence). V shed 1 base and J shed 5 bases, with 15 bases lying between them. CDR3 loop: CASSQVLTGSRNTIYF. For the CDR3, the DNA is TGTGCCAGCAGCCAAGTTCTAACGGGTTCTCGAAACACCATATATTTT.

The chain links TRBV10-1 to TRBJ2-1; tentative D call: TRBD2 (5 bases). This CDR3 comprises 15 residues. CDR1 is WNHNN and CDR2 is SYGVQD in the germline V gene (reference sequence). Trimming took off 2 bases at V and 0 bases at J, with 8 bases between the two ends. DNA for the CDR3: TGCGCCAGCAGTGAGGGGCTAGCCTCCTACAATGAGCAGTTCTTC. The encoded protein is CASSEGLASYNEQFF.

The J gene is TRBJ2-7, the V gene TRBV5-6, with D possibly being TRBD2 (5 bases). The germline V and J ends were trimmed by 7 bases and 2 bases, with 13 bases remaining between them. CDR1 is SGHDT, CDR2 YYEEEE, per germline. This CDR3 contains 13 residues. The CDR3 DNA is TGTGCCAGCCAACCAGAGGGAACCTACGAGCAGTACTTC. Amino acid sequence: CASQPEGTYEQYF.

This chain links TRBV28 with TRBJ2-2; D gene ambiguous. CDR1 MDHEN and CDR2 SYDVKM come from the germline V gene. V shed 6 bases and J shed 1 base, with 12 bases lying between them. The CDR3 runs 15 residues. CDR3 loop: CASSPSLGNTGELFF. The CDR3 region has the DNA TGTGCCAGCAGCCCAAGCTTGGGGAACACCGGGGAGCTGTTTTTT.

The chain is built from TRBV6-5 and TRBJ1-2, with 7 positions matching TRBD1. The CDR3 is 14 amino acids. Trimming took 4 bases from V and 3 from J; bases not matched to a gene: 5. Looked up from germline, CDR1 is MNHEY and CDR2 is SVGAGI. CDR3 in DNA: TGTGCCAGCAGTTCCTGGACAGGTTACTATGGCTACACCTTC. Protein: CASSSWTGYYGYTF.

The V gene is TRBV18, the J gene TRBJ2-7; 8 bases align to TRBD1. The CDR3 is made up of 14 amino acids. In germline, CDR1 is KGHSH, CDR2 LQKENI. V gave up 9 bases and J gave up 0 bases; unmatched junction bases: 7. This CDR3 is CASTWDRNSYEQYF. Here the CDR3 DNA reads TGTGCCAGTACATGGGACAGGAACTCCTACGAGCAGTACTTC.

The chain combines TRBV4-3 with TRBJ2-4; D gene unclear. V was pared by 0 bases and J by 3 bases, with 12 bases between. Germline values: CDR1 LGHNA, CDR2 YSLEER. This CDR3 contains 16 residues. The CDR3 is CASSQDHRLVKNIQYF. CDR3 coding DNA: TGCGCCAGCAGCCAAGATCATCGCCTCGTCAAAAACATTCAGTACTTC.

The chain uses TRBV5-5 and TRBJ1-1; a weak D match, TRBD1 (5 bases). The V gene lost 6 bases and the J gene lost 0 bases, with 15 bases spanning the gap. Germline V gene sequence: CDR1 SGHKS, CDR2 YYEKEE (reference sequence). The CDR3 runs to 15 residues. This CDR3 reads CASNRRPGMNTEAFF. CDR3 in DNA: TGTGCCAGCAACCGACGCCCAGGGATGAACACTGAAGCTTTCTTT.

The chain links TRBV19 to TRBJ2-1, with D unclear. This CDR3 comprises 15 residues. CDR1 is LNHDA and CDR2 is SQIVND in the germline V gene (reference sequence). V was cut by 6 bases and J by 0 bases, with 12 bases left in between. CDR3 sequence reads: CASSPVGNSYNEQFF. The CDR3 region has the DNA TGTGCCAGTAGCCCCGTTGGGAACTCCTACAATGAGCAGTTCTTC.

The V and J genes are TRBV19 and TRBJ1-1; D might be TRBD1 (5 bases). V was trimmed by 4 bases and J by 5 bases, leaving 17 bases between them. Germline V gene lookup returns CDR1 LNHDA and CDR2 SQIVND (reference sequence). This CDR3 has 15 residues. The CDR3 protein is CASSRQGRYQTEAFF. The CDR3 coding sequence is TGTGCCAGTAGTAGGCAGGGCCGTTATCAGACTGAAGCTTTCTTT.

The gene calls are TRBV19 and TRBJ1-5, with 8 bases matching TRBD1. This CDR3 has 12 residues. The ends lost 9 bases at V and 7 bases at J; junction bases unmatched: 5. Germline V gene data show CDR1 as LNHDA and CDR2 as SQIVND (reference sequence). CDR3 residues: CASGQGGQPQHF. CDR3 nucleotide sequence: TGTGCCAGCGGACAGGGAGGCCAGCCCCAGCATTTT.

This chain joins TRBV9 and TRBJ1-4; maybe TRBD1 (6 bases). Germline-derived CDR1 and CDR2 are SGDLS and YYNGEE. Trimming shortened V by 3 bases and J by 8 bases, and 17 bases separated the two germline ends. The length of the CDR3 is 15 residues. The chain's CDR3 is CASSAERGAREKLFF. CDR3 bases: TGTGCCAGCAGCGCCGAGAGGGGGGCGCGGGAAAAACTGTTTTTT.

V usage is TRBV29-1 and J usage is TRBJ2-5, with 7 bases aligning to TRBD1. Germline trimming cut 6 bases from V and 5 bases from J; bases unmatched to any gene: 15. Germline-derived CDR1 and CDR2 are SQVTM and ANQGSEA. This CDR3 has 15 residues. In nucleotides, the CDR3 is TGCAGCGTGTCAGATACAGGGGCCGTTGAGGAGACCCAGTACTTC. It codes for CSVSDTGAVEETQYF. Based on the CDR3 plus reference TRBV29-1 and TRBJ2-5, the full variable domain is SAVISQKPSRDICQRGTSLTIQCQVDSQVTMMFWYRQQPGQSLTLIATANQGSEATYESGFVIDKFPISRPNLTFSTLTVSNMSPEDSSIYLCSVSDTGAVEETQYFGPGTRLLVL.

This CDR3 is CASSRARDREIEQYF. Here the CDR3 DNA reads TGTGCCAGCAGCCGAGCCCGGGACAGGGAGATCGAGCAGTACTTC. The chain uses TRBV6-5 and TRBJ2-7; 9 bases agree with TRBD1. Unmatched junction bases numbered 12, after V lost 6 bases and J lost 6 bases. The germline V gene encodes CDR1 MNHEY and CDR2 SVGAGI. The CDR3 covers 15 residues.

The chain recombines TRBV6-5 with TRBJ2-3; D unresolved. The V gene lost 6 bases and the J gene lost 1 base, with 5 bases spanning the gap. Germline V CDR1 and CDR2: MNHEY, SVGAGI. The CDR3 is 12 amino acids. The CDR3 protein is CASSPGTDTQYF. The CDR3 DNA sequence: TGTGCCAGCAGCCCGGGCACAGATACGCAGTATTTT.

V and J are TRBV4-2 and TRBJ1-2; tentative D call: TRBD1 (6 bases). Germline V lookup: CDR1 LGHNA, CDR2 YNFKEQ. The CDR3 runs to 15 residues. Trimming shortened V by 0 bases and J by 3 bases, and 11 bases separated the two germline ends. In nucleotides, the CDR3 is TGTGCCAGCAGCCAAGAAGGGGGGGCAGACTATGGCTACACCTTC. This codes for CASSQEGGADYGYTF.

The chain links TRBV5-1 to TRBJ2-2; TRBD1 agrees at 8 bases. The germline CDR1 and CDR2 sequences are SGHRS and YFSETQ. This CDR3 is built from 15 residues. The junction had 5 bases not matched to a gene; V was cut back by 0 bases and J by 7 bases. The CDR3 DNA sequence: TGCGCCAGCAGCTTGGACAGGGGGTCTGTCGGGGAGCTGTTTTTT. It yields the protein CASSLDRGSVGELFF.